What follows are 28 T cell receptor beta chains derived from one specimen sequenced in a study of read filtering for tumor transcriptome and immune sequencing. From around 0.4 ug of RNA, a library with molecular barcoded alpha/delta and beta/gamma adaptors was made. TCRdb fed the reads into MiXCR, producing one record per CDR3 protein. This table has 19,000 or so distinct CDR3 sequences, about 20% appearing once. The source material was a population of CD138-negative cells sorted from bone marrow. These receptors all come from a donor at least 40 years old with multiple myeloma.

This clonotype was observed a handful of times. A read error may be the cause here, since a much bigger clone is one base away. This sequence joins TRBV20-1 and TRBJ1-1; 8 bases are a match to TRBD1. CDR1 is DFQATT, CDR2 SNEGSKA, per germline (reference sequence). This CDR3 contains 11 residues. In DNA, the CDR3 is TGCGGTGCTGACAGGGGAACTGAAGCTTTCTTT. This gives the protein CGADRGTEAFF.

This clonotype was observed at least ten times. The CDR3 loop reads CASSRNTGINTGELFF. CDR3 nucleotide sequence: TGTGCCAGCAGCCGAAACACCGGGATCAACACCGGGGAGCTGTTTTTT. This chain uses TRBV14 with TRBJ2-2, with D possibly being TRBD2 (5 bases). Trimming took off 4 bases at V and 2 bases at J, with 14 bases between the two ends. This CDR3 is built from 16 residues. Germline CDR1 reads SGHDN; CDR2 reads FVKESK.

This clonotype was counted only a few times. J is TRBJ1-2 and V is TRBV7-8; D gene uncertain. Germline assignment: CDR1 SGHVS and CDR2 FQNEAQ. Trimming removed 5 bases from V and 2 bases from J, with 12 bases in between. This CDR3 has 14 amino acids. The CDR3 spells CASSPGSENYGYTF. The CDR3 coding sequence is TGTGCCAGCAGCCCCGGGTCAGAAAACTATGGCTACACCTTC.

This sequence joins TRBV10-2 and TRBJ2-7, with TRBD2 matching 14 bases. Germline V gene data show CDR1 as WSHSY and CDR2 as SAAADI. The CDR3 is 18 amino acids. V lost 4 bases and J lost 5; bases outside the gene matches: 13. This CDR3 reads CASSAGTSGRRSGNEQYF. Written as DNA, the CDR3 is TGCGCCAGCAGTGCAGGGACTAGCGGGAGAAGGTCCGGAAACGAGCAGTACTTC.

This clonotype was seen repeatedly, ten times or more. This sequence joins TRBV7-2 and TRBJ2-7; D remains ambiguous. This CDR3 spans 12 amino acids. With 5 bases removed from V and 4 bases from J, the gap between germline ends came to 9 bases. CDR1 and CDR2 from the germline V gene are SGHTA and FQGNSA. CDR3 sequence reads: CASSLLGYEQYF. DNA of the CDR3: TGTGCCAGCAGCCTCCTGGGGTACGAGCAGTACTTC.

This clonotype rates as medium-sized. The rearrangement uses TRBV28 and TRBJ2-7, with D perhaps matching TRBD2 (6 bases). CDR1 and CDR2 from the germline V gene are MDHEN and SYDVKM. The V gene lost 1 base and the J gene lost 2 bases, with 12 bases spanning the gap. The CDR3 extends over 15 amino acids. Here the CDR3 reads CASSLSGSLTYEQYF. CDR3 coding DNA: TGTGCCAGCAGTTTATCCGGGAGCCTAACCTACGAGCAGTACTTC.

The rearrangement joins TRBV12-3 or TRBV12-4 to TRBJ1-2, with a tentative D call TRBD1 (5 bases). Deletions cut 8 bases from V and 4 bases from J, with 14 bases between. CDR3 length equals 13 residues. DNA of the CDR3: TGTGCCAGCTCCCAAGGGGATCTCTATGGCTACACCTTC. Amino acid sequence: CASSQGDLYGYTF.

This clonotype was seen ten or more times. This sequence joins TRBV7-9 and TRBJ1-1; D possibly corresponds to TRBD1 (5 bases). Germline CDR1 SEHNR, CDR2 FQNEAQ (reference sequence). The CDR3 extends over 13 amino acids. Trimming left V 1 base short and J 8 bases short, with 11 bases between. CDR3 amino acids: CASSLDGAEEAFF. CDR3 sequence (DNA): TGTGCCAGCAGCTTAGATGGGGCAGAGGAAGCTTTCTTT.

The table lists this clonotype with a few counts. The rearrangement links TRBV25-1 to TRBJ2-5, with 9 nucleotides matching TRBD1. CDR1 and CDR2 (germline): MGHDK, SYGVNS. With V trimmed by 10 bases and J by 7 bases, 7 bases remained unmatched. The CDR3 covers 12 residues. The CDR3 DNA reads TGTGCCACCACAGGGGGCGCAGGGACCCAGTACTTC. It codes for CATTGGAGTQYF.

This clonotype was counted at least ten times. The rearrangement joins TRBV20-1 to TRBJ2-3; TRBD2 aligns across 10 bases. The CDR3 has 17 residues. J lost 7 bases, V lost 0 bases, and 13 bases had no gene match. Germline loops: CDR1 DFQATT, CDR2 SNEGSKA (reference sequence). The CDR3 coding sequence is TGCAGTGCTAGAGATTATCTCAGGCTAGCGGGAGTCAATACGCAGTATTTT. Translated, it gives CSARDYLRLAGVNTQYF.

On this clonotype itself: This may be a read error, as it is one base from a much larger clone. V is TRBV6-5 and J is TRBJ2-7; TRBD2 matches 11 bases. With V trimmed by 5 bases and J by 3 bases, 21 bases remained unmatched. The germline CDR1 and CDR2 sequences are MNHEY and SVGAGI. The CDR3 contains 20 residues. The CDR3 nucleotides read TGTGCCAGCAGTCACCCATCGGACGTTACCGGGACTAGCGGTTACTACGAGCAGTACTTC. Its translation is CASSHPSDVTGTSGYYEQYF.

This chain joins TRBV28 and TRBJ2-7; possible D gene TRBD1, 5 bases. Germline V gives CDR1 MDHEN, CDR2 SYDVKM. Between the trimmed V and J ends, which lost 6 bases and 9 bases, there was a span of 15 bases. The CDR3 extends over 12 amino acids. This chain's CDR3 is CASSGTGFGQYF. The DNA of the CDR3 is TGTGCCAGCAGCGGCACAGGTTTCGGGCAGTACTTC.

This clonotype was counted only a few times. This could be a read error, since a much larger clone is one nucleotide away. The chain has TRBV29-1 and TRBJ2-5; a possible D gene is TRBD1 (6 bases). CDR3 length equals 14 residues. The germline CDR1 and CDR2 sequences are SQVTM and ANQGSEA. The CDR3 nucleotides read TGCAGCGTTGAAGATTGGGCAGGGGAAGAGGCCCAGTACTTC. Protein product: CSVEDWAGEEAQYF.

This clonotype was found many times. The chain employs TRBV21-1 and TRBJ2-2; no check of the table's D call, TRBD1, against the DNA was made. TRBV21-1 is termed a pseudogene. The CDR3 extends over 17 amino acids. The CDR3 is CASSKVRGASNTGELFF. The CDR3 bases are TGTGCCAGCAGCAAAGTCAGAGGGGCGTCGAACACCGGGGAGCTGTTTTTT.

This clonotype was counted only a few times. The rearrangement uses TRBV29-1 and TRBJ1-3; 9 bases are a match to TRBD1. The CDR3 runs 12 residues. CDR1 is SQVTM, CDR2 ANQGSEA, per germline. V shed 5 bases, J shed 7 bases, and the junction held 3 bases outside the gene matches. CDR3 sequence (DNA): TGCAGCGTTTACGGACAGGGGAACACCATATATTTT. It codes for CSVYGQGNTIYF.

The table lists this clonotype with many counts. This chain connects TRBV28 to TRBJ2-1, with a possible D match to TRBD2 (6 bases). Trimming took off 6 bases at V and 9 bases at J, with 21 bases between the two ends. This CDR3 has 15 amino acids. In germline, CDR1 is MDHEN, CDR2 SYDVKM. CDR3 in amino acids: CASSPALPLASEQFF. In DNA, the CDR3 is TGTGCCAGCAGCCCCGCCCTTCCCCTAGCGAGTGAGCAGTTCTTC.

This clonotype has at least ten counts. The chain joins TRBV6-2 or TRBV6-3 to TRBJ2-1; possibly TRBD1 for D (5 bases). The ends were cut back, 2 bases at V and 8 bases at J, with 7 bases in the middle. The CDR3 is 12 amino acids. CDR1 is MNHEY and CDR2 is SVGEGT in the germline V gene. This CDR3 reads CASSYPTDEQFF. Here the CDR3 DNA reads TGTGCCAGCAGTTACCCGACAGATGAGCAGTTCTTC.

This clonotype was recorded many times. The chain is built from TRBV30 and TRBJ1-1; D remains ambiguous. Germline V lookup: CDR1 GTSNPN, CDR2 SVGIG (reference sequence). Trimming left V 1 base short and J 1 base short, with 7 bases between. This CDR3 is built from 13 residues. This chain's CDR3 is CAWSATQNTEAFF. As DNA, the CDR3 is TGTGCCTGGAGTGCCACACAGAACACTGAAGCTTTCTTT. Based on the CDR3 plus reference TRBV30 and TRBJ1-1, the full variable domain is SQTIHQWPATLVQPVGSPLSLECTVEGTSNPNLYWYRQAAGRGLQLLFYSVGIGQISSEVPQNLSASRPQDRQFILSSKKLLLSDSGFYLCAWSATQNTEAFFGQGTRLTVV.

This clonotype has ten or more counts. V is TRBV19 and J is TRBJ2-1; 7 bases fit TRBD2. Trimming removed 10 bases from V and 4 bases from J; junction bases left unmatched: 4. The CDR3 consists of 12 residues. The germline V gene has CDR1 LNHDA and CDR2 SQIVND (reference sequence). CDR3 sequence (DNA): TGTGCCACCACTAGCGTGTACAATGAGCAGTTCTTC. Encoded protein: CATTSVYNEQFF.

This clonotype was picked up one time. The chain's CDR3 is CASRTEGGFAVAFF. The CDR3, as DNA: TGTGCCAGCAGAACCGAAGGGGGGTTCGCTGTAGCTTTCTTT. The V call is TRBV6-5, the J call TRBJ1-1; D perhaps matches TRBD1 (6 bases). The germline CDR1 and CDR2 sequences are MNHEY and SVGAGI. V shed 6 bases and J shed 10 bases, with 21 bases lying between them. The CDR3 contains 14 residues.

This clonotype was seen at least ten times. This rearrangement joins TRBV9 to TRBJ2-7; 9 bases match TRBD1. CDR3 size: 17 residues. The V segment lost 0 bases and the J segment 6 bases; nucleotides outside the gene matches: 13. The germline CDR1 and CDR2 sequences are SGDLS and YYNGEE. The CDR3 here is CASSVGGTGGVEFEQYF. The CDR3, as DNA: TGTGCCAGCAGCGTAGGAGGAACAGGGGGCGTAGAATTCGAGCAGTACTTC.

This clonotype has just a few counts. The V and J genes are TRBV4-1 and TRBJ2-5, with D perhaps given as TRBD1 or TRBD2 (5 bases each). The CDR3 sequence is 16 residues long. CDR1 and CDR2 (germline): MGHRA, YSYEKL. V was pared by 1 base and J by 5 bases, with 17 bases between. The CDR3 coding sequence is TGCGCCAGCAGCCAAGCCGGGACGGCCAACCCCGAGACCCAGTACTTC. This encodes CASSQAGTANPETQYF.

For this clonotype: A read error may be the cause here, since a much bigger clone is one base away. CDR3 sequence reads: CASKRLATSYEQYF. CDR3 coding DNA: TGTGCCAGCAAGAGACTGGCGACGTCCTACGAGCAGTACTTC. The V call is TRBV28, the J call TRBJ2-7; D remains unclear. The CDR3 has 14 residues. V lost 7 bases and J lost 1, with 14 bases in between. Germline V CDR1 and CDR2: MDHEN, SYDVKM.

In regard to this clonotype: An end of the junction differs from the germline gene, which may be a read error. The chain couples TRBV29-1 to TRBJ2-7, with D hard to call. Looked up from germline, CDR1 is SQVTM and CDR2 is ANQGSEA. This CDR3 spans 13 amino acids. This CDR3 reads CSVDWPDPYEQYF. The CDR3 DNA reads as TGCAGCGTTGATTGGCCGGATCCCTACGAGCAGTACTTT.

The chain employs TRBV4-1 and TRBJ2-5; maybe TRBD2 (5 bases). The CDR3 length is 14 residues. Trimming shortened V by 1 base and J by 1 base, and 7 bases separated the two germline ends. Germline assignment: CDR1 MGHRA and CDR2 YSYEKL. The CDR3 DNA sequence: TGCGCCAGCAGCCAAGTGGGAGTCCAAGAGACCCAGTACTTC. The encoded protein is CASSQVGVQETQYF.

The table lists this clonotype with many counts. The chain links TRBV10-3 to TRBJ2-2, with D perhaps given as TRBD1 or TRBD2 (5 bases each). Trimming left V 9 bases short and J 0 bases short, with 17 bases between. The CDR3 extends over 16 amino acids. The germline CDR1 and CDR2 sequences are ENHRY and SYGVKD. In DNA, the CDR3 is TGTGCCATTGGGGCCGGCAGCGGAGCGAACACCGGGGAGCTGTTTTTT. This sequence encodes CAIGAGSGANTGELFF.

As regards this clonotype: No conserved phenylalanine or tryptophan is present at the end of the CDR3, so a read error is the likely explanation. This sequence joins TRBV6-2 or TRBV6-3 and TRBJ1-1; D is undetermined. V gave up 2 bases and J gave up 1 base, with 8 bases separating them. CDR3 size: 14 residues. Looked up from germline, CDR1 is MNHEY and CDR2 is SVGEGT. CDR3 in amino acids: CASSYETSNTEAFL. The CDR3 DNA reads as TGTGCCAGCAGTTACGAGACATCGAACACTGAAGCTTTCCTT.

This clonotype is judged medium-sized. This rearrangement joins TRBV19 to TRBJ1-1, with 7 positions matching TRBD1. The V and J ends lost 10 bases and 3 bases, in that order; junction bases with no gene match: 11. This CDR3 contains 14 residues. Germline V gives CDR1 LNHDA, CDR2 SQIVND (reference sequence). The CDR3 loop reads CAITTGAADTEAFF. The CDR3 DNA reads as TGTGCCATTACAACAGGGGCGGCGGACACTGAAGCTTTCTTT.